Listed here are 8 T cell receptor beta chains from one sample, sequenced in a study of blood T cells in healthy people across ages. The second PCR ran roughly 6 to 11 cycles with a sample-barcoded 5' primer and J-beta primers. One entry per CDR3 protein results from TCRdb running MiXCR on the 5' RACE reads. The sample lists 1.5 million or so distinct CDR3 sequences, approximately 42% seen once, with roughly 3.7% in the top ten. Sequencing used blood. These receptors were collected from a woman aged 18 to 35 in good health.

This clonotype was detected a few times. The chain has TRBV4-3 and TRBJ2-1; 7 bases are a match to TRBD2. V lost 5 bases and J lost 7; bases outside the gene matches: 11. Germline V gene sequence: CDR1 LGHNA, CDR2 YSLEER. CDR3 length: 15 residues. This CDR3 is CASSRRLAASNEQFF. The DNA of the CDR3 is TGCGCCAGCAGCAGGCGCCTAGCGGCCTCGAATGAGCAGTTCTTC.

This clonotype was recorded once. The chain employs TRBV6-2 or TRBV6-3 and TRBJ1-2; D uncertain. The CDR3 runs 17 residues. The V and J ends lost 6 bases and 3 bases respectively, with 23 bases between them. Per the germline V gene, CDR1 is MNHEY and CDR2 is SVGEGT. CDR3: CASRTAAPRDRDYGYTF. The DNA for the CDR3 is TGTGCCAGCAGAACAGCGGCCCCAAGAGACCGGGACTATGGCTACACCTTC.

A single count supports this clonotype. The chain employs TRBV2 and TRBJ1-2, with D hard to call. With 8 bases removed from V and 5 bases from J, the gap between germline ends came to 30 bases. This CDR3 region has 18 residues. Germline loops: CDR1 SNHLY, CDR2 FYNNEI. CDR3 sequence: CASEGLPRSGQPRYGYTF. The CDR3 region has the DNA TGTGCCAGCGAAGGGCTCCCACGGTCTGGCCAGCCGAGATATGGCTACACCTTC. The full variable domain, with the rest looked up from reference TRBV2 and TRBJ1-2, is EPEVTQTPSHQVTQMGQEVILRCVPISNHLYFYWYRQILGQKVEFLVSFYNNEISEKSEIFDDQFSVERPDGSNFTLKIRSTKLEDSAMYFCASEGLPRSGQPRYGYTFGSGTRLTVV.

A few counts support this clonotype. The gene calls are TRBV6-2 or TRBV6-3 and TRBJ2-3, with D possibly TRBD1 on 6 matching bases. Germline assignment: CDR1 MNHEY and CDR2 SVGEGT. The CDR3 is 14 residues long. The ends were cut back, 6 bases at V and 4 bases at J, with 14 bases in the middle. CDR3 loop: CASRQQGLPDTQYF. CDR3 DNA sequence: TGTGCCAGCAGACAACAGGGTCTGCCAGATACGCAGTATTTT.

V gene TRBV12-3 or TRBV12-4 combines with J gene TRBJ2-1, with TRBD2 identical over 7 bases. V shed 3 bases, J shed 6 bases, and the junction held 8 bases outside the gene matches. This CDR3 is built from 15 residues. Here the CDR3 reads CASSLGGNRGNEQFF. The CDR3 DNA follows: TGTGCCAGCAGTTTGGGAGGGAATCGGGGCAATGAGCAGTTCTTC.

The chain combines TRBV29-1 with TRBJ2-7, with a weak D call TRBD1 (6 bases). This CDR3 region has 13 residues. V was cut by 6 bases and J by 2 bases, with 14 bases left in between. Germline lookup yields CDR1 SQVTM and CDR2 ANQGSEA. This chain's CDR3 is CSVILDSPYEQYF. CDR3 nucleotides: TGCAGCGTGATCCTGGACAGCCCCTACGAGCAGTACTTC.

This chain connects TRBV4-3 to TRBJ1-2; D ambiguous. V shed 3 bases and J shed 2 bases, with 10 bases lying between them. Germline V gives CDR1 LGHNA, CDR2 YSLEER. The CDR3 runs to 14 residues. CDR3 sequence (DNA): TGCGCCAGCAGCCACCGCGGGAACAACTATGGCTACACCTTC. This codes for CASSHRGNNYGYTF.

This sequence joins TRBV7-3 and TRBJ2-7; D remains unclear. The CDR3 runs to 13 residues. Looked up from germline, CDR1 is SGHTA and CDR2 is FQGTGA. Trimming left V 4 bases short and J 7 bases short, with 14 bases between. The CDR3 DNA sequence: TGTGCCAGCAGCTCCCAGAGATATAATGAGCAGTACTTC. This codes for CASSSQRYNEQYF.